One T cell receptor beta chain is described in this entry. Its antigen is not identified. TCRdb keeps only in-frame clones here, not all; method: immunoSEQ multiplex PCR. Among approximately 340,000 clones listed, roughly 94% were seen once. Germline CDR1 reads LNHDA; CDR2 reads SQIVND (reference sequence). With 6 bases removed from V and 6 bases from J, the gap between germline ends came to 18 bases. The CDR3 extends over 15 amino acids. The sample comes from a study of Ad26.COV2.S vaccination and SARS-CoV-2 variants. Whole-study results and caveats: Reported post-vaccination CD8+ and CD4+ T cell responses to spike showed substantial breadth. Recipients of either vaccine or placebo displayed similar breadth of non-spike TCRs. Total responses of T cells may have been underestimated by the analyses of TCR breadth and depth. Placebo recipients showed lower spike-specific TCR breadth than vaccinees.

This chain connects TRBV19 to TRBJ2-1; possible D gene TRBD1, 6 bases. This specimen was peripheral blood, taken after recovery from COVID-19. The clonotype was recovered from a human donor who had recovered from COVID-19. The CDR3 bases are TGTGCCAGTAGGATTGGACAGTACGGTAGCAATGAGCAGTTCTTC. Protein: CASRIGQYGSNEQFF.